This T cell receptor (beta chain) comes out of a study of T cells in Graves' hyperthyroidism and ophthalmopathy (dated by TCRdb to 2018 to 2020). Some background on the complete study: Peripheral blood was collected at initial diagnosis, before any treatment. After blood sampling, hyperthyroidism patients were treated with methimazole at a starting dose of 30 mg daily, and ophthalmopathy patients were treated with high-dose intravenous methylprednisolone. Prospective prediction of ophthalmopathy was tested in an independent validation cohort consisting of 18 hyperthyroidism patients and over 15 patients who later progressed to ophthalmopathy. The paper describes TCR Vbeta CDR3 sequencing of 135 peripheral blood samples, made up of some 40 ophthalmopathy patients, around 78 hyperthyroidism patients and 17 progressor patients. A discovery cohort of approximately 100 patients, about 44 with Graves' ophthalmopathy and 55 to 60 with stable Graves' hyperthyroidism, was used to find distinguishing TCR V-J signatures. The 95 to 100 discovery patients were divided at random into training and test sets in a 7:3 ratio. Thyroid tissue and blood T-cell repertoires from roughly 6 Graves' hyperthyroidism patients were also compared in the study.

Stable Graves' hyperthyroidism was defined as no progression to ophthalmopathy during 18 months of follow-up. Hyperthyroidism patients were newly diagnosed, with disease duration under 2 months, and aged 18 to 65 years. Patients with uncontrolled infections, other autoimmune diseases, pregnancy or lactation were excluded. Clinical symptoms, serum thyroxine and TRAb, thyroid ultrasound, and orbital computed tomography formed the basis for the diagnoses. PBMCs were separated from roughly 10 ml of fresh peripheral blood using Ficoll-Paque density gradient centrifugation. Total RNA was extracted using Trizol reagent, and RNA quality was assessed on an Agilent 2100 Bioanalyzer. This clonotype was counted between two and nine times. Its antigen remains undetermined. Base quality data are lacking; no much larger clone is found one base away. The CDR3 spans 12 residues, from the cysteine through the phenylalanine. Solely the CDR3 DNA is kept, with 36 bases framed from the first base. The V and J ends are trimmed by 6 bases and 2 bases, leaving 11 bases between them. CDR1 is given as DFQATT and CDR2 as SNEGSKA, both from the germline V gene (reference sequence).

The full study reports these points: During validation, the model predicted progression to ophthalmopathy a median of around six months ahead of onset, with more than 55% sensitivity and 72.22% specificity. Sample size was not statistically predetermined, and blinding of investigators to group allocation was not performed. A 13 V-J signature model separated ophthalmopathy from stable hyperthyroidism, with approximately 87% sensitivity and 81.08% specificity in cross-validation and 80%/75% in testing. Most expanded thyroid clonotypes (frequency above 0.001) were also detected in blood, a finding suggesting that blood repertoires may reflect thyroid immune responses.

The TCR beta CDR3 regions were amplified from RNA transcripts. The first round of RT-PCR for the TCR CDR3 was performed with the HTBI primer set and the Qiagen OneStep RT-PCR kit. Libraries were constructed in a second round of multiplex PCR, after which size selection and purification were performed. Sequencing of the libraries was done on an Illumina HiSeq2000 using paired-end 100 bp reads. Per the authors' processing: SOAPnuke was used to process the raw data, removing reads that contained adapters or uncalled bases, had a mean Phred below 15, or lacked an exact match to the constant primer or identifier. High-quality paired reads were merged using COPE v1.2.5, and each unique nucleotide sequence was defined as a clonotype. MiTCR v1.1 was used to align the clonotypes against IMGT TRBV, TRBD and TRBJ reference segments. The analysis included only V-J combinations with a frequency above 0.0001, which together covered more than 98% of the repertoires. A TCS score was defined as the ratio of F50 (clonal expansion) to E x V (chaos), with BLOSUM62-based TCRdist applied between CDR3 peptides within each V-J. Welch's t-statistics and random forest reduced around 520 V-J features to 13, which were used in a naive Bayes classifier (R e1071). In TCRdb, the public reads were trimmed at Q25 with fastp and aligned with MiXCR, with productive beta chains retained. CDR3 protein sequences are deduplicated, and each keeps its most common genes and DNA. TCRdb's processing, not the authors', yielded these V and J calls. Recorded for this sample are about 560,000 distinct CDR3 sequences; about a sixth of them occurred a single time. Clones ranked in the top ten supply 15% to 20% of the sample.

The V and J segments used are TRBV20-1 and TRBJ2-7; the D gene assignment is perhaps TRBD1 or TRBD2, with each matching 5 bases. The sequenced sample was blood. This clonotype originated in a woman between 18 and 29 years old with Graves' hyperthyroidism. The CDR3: CSAIRDPYEQYF. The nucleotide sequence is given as TGCAGTGCAATCAGGGACCCCTACGAGCAGTACTTC.